One and the same sample provided the 18 T cell receptor beta chains below, sequenced in a study of shared clonotypes between healthy human individuals. Positively selected for CCR7, the CD45RO-negative cells used as naive CD8 cells excluded terminally differentiated effector memory CD45RA+ cells. Data came from immunoSEQ multiplex PCR; TCRdb stores just in-frame clones and leaves some out. The table lists around 2,000,000 clones, approximately 94% of them singletons. The sample consisted of naive CD8+ T cells sorted from blood. Every receptor here comes from a man between 18 and 29 years old in good health.

The gene calls are TRBV6-4 and TRBJ2-7, with a tentative D call TRBD2 (5 bases). The CDR3 has 12 amino acids. The germline gives CDR1 MRHNA, CDR2 SNTAGT. The V and J ends lost 6 bases and 3 bases respectively, with 9 bases between them. The CDR3 is CASRLGLYEQYF. The CDR3 coding sequence is TGTGCCAGCAGGCTTGGACTCTACGAGCAGTACTTC.

J is TRBJ2-1 and V is TRBV6-5; a possible D gene is TRBD2 (5 bases). The CDR3 loop spans 14 amino acids. V was trimmed by 7 bases and J by 5 bases, leaving 15 bases between them. CDR1 and CDR2 from the germline V gene are MNHEY and SVGAGI. Here the CDR3 reads CASTPLGLNNEQFF. Written as DNA, the CDR3 is TGTGCCAGCACTCCCCTCGGACTTAACAATGAGCAGTTCTTC.

The CDR3 sequence: CASSVTGVSNNEQFF. The CDR3 nucleotides are TGTGCCAGCAGCGTGACGGGAGTATCCAACAATGAGCAGTTCTTC. The rearrangement joins TRBV9 to TRBJ2-1, with a possible D match to TRBD2 (6 bases). Trimming shortened V by 2 bases and J by 5 bases, and 14 bases separated the two germline ends. The CDR3 has 15 amino acids. Germline loops: CDR1 SGDLS, CDR2 YYNGEE.

This clone came up once. V usage is TRBV4-1 and J usage is TRBJ2-7; 7 bases align to TRBD1. Germline lookup yields CDR1 MGHRA and CDR2 YSYEKL. J was trimmed by 3 bases and V by 1 base; bases with no gene match: 6. This CDR3 spans 15 amino acids. Written as DNA, the CDR3 is TGCGCCAGCAGCCAAGTAGGGACAGCTTACTACGAGCAGTACTTC. It specifies CASSQVGTAYYEQYF.

The J gene is TRBJ2-3, the V gene TRBV4-3; 11 bases match TRBD2. CDR3 length equals 17 residues. The junction had 4 bases not matched to a gene; V was cut back by 0 bases and J by 2 bases. Germline V gene data show CDR1 as LGHNA and CDR2 as YSLEER. The CDR3 sequence is CASSQDGTSGDTDTQYF. DNA of the CDR3: TGCGCCAGCAGCCAAGACGGGACTAGCGGCGACACAGATACGCAGTATTTT.

V and J are TRBV7-9 and TRBJ2-7; D remains unclear. The V gene lost 3 bases and the J gene lost 0 bases, with 12 bases spanning the gap. There are 15 residues in the CDR3. Germline CDR1 reads SEHNR; CDR2 reads FQNEAQ (reference sequence). The CDR3 region is CASSFPPQSSYEQYF. In DNA, the CDR3 is TGTGCCAGCAGCTTCCCCCCCCAGAGCTCCTACGAGCAGTACTTC.

This chain links TRBV10-3 with TRBJ1-5; D call uncertain. In germline, CDR1 is ENHRY, CDR2 SYGVKD. This CDR3 is 13 amino acids long. Trimming removed 7 bases at V and 2 bases at J, with 9 bases between. The CDR3 sequence is CAIIRRGNQPQHF. The CDR3 DNA follows: TGTGCCATCATACGACGGGGCAATCAGCCCCAGCATTTT.

CDR3 sequence (DNA): TGTGCCAGCAGCGAGACAGAACGGGGCACAGATACGCAGTATTTT. Translating it yields CASSETERGTDTQYF. The V call is TRBV7-9, the J call TRBJ2-3; D may be TRBD1 (5 bases). CDR1 SEHNR and CDR2 FQNEAQ come from the germline V gene (reference sequence). CDR3 length: 15 residues. V gave up 5 bases and J gave up 1 base, with 13 bases separating them.

The chain carries TRBV11-2 and TRBJ1-5; D perhaps matches TRBD1 (5 bases). CDR1 SGHAT and CDR2 FQNNGV come from the germline V gene. V lost 0 bases to trimming and J lost 7 bases, with 10 bases between them. This CDR3 region has 14 residues. CDR3 in DNA: TGTGCCAGCAGCTTAGATTCGGGGGGGCAGCCCCAGCATTTT. It translates to CASSLDSGGQPQHF.

The chain employs TRBV5-5 and TRBJ2-5; either TRBD1 or TRBD2 may supply D (5 bases each). The ends were cut back, 3 bases at V and 2 bases at J, with 11 bases in the middle. Germline V lookup: CDR1 SGHKS, CDR2 YYEKEE (reference sequence). The CDR3 runs 14 residues. CDR3 sequence: CASSSGTVQETQYF. The CDR3 region has the DNA TGTGCCAGCAGCTCCGGGACCGTACAAGAGACCCAGTACTTC.

The chain carries TRBV10-3 and TRBJ1-3, with 9 nucleotides matching TRBD1. The CDR3 totals 15 residues. Trimming cost V 10 bases and J 0 bases; bases outside gene matches: 7. CDR1 and CDR2 from the germline V gene are ENHRY and SYGVKD. DNA for the CDR3: TGTGCCACCCTACAGGGGGCGTCCTCTGGAAACACCATATATTTT. This codes for CATLQGASSGNTIYF.

This clone was counted a few times. V and J are TRBV7-9 and TRBJ2-1, with TRBD2 matching over 13 bases. Per germline, CDR1 SEHNR and CDR2 FQNEAQ (reference sequence). CDR3 length: 19 amino acids. J was trimmed by 0 bases and V by 4 bases; bases with no gene match: 9. The CDR3 sequence is CASSSSGTSGEYSYNEQFF. CDR3 in DNA: TGTGCCAGCAGCTCCTCCGGGACTAGCGGGGAATACTCCTACAATGAGCAGTTCTTC.

V is TRBV7-6 and J is TRBJ1-1; no definite D call. Germline lookup yields CDR1 SGHVS and CDR2 FNYEAQ. The germline V and J ends were trimmed by 5 bases and 3 bases, with 10 bases remaining between them. The CDR3 contains 13 residues. CDR3 amino acids: CASSRGMYTEAFF. The CDR3 DNA reads as TGTGCCAGCAGCCGGGGTATGTACACTGAAGCTTTCTTT.

The chain uses TRBV9 and TRBJ2-1; a possible D gene is TRBD2 (6 bases). Germline-derived CDR1 and CDR2 are SGDLS and YYNGEE. This CDR3 region has 16 residues. V gave up 2 bases and J gave up 3 bases, with 15 bases separating them. CDR3 coding DNA: TGTGCCAGCAGCGTCGGTGCGGGGTTCATCTACAATGAGCAGTTCTTC. Its protein product is CASSVGAGFIYNEQFF. The full variable domain, completed using reference TRBV9 and TRBJ2-1, is DSGVTQTPKHLITATGQRVTLRCSPRSGDLSVYWYQQSLDQGLQFLIQYYNGEERAKGNILERFSAQQFPDLHSELNLSSLELGDSALYFCASSVGAGFIYNEQFFGPGTRLTVL.

The V call is TRBV7-9, the J call TRBJ1-1, with D maybe TRBD1 (5 bases). The CDR3 is 14 residues long. The germline V and J ends were trimmed by 5 bases and 3 bases, with 13 bases remaining between them. The germline V gene encodes CDR1 SEHNR and CDR2 FQNEAQ (reference sequence). CDR3 sequence reads: CASSRDGDYTEAFF. CDR3 nucleotides: TGTGCCAGCAGCAGGGACGGTGATTACACTGAAGCTTTCTTT.

This clone was counted once. A much larger clone differs by one base, so this may be a read error. The sample holds other DNA sequences that translate to the same CDR3. The chain employs TRBV11-2 and TRBJ2-2, with D unresolved. There are 12 residues in the CDR3. V lost 2 bases to trimming and J lost 2 bases, with 0 bases between them. CDR1 and CDR2 from the germline V gene are SGHAT and FQNNGV. The CDR3 protein is CASSLNTGELFF. The CDR3 nucleotides are TGTGCCAGCAGCTTAAACACCGGGGAGCTGTTTTTT.

The chain recombines TRBV28 with TRBJ2-7; 9 bases fit TRBD2. Germline CDR1 and CDR2: MDHEN and SYDVKM. The CDR3 runs to 14 residues. Germline trimming cut 3 bases from V and 7 bases from J; bases unmatched to any gene: 7. This chain's CDR3 is CASSFSGGGREQYF. The DNA for the CDR3 is TGTGCCAGCAGTTTTAGCGGGGGAGGGAGGGAGCAGTACTTC. The full variable domain, rest sourced from reference TRBV28 and TRBJ2-7, is DVKVTQSSRYLVKRTGEKVFLECVQDMDHENMFWYRQDPGLGLRLIYFSYDVKMKEKGDIPEGYSVSREKKERFSLILESASTNQTSMYLCASSFSGGGREQYFGPGTRLTVT.

Remarks on this clone: The sample contains more than one DNA sequence encoding this CDR3. The rearrangement uses TRBV27 and TRBJ2-7, with D possibly being TRBD1 or TRBD2 (5 bases each). V shed 4 bases and J shed 2 bases, with 9 bases lying between them. The CDR3 runs to 13 residues. Germline CDR1 is MNHEY and CDR2 is SMNVEV (reference sequence). CDR3 coding DNA: TGTGCCAGCAGTTCGGGACCAGCCTACGAGCAGTACTTC. It is translated as CASSSGPAYEQYF.